One sample yielded the 14 T cell receptor beta chains listed below, sequenced in a study of read filtering for tumor transcriptome and immune sequencing. This library used 300 to 500 ng RNA and molecular barcoded adaptors spanning alpha/delta and beta/gamma chains. TCRdb analysed the reads with MiXCR anew, one entry per CDR3 protein. The table records 50,000 to 65,000 distinct CDR3 sequences, 15% to 20% of them present only once. The sample taken for sequencing was a population of CD138-negative cells sorted from bone marrow. The receptors derive from a donor at least 40 years old with multiple myeloma.

The chain links TRBV7-6 to TRBJ1-3; 8 nucleotides match TRBD1. CDR3 length: 17 amino acids. The germline V gene encodes CDR1 SGHVS and CDR2 FNYEAQ. Trimming removed 5 bases from V and 4 bases from J; junction bases left unmatched: 13. CDR3 bases: TGTGCCAGCAGCGGATACCCAGGGGGCCAGGGAGGAAACACCATATATTTT. Translating gives CASSGYPGGQGGNTIYF.

V gene TRBV5-1 combines with J gene TRBJ2-7; 7 bases fit TRBD2. CDR1 and CDR2 from the germline V gene are SGHRS and YFSETQ. The CDR3 has 17 residues. V was clipped by 4 bases and J by 1 base; unmatched bases: 14. CDR3 DNA sequence: TGCGCCAGCAGCCCGGGACTATCTGCCCTATTGTCCTACGAGCAGTACTTC. Protein: CASSPGLSALLSYEQYF. The full variable domain, in which reference TRBV5-1 and TRBJ2-7 provide the parts outside the CDR3, is KAGVTQTPRYLIKTRGQQVTLSCSPISGHRSVSWYQQTPGQGLQFLFEYFSETQRNKGNFPGRFSGRQFSNSRSEMNVSTLELGDSALYLCASSPGLSALLSYEQYFGPGTRLTVT.

This clonotype was counted at least ten times. The chain carries TRBV18 and TRBJ1-2; 9 nucleotides match TRBD1. The germline V gene has CDR1 KGHSH and CDR2 LQKENI. This CDR3 contains 14 residues. Unmatched junction bases numbered 6, after V lost 2 bases and J lost 8 bases. CDR3 coding DNA: TGTGCCAGCTCACCAGGAGGGACAGGGCACGGCTACACCTTC. Protein sequence: CASSPGGTGHGYTF.

Comments on this clonotype: The conserved final phenylalanine or tryptophan is absent from the CDR3, which likely points to a read error. The J gene is TRBJ1-6, the V gene TRBV28; no clear D gene. CDR3 length: 12 amino acids. Looked up from germline, CDR1 is MDHEN and CDR2 is SYDVKM. The CDR3 nucleotides are TGCGCCAGCAGCCGTCTAAATTCACCCCTCCACTCT. Its protein is CASSRLNSPLHS.

The V and J genes are TRBV7-8 and TRBJ1-5; no reliable D call. This CDR3 spans 16 amino acids. Looked up from germline, CDR1 is SGHVS and CDR2 is FQNEAQ. V dropped 0 bases and J dropped 4 bases, with 13 bases sitting between them. Here the CDR3 reads CASSLAFGPANQPQHF. CDR3 nucleotide sequence: TGTGCCAGCAGCTTAGCCTTTGGGCCGGCTAATCAGCCCCAGCATTTT.

This clonotype was observed at least ten times. This rearrangement joins TRBV10-3 to TRBJ2-1, with D unclear. V gave up 10 bases and J gave up 5 bases, with 12 bases separating them. CDR1 is ENHRY, CDR2 SYGVKD, per germline. CDR3 size: 12 residues. The CDR3 sequence is CATLTVNNEQFF. CDR3 DNA: TGTGCCACCCTCACAGTTAACAATGAGCAGTTCTTC.

As to this clonotype: Since a much larger clone is just one base distant, this may be a read error. A read error is likely, as this CDR3 ends without the conserved phenylalanine or tryptophan. The chain links TRBV5-1 to TRBJ2-5; TRBD2 matches at 14 bases. V was pared by 3 bases and J by 2 bases, with 3 bases of the junction left unmatched. Germline V CDR1 and CDR2: SGHRS, YFSETQ. This CDR3 has 16 amino acids. In DNA form, the CDR3 reads TGCGCCAGCAGCTGGGGGACTAGCGGGAGTCAAGAGACCCAGTACTCC. Its translation is CASSWGTSGSQETQYS.

By sample share, this clonotype is medium-sized. The chain links TRBV12-3 or TRBV12-4 to TRBJ2-1, with D perhaps matching TRBD1 or TRBD2 (5 bases each). This CDR3 has 12 amino acids. The V gene lost 6 bases and the J gene lost 15 bases, with 18 bases spanning the gap. The CDR3 bases are TGTGCCAGCAGCTCCGGGCGAGGGGTACGGTTCTTC. The encoded protein is CASSSGRGVRFF.

This clonotype was recorded at least ten times. The V gene is TRBV25-1, the J gene TRBJ2-2; 7 bases agree with TRBD2. Per germline, CDR1 MGHDK and CDR2 SYGVNS. Trimming at V came to 4 bases and at J to 2 bases, leaving 7 bases not matched to a gene. This CDR3 contains 16 residues. The CDR3 reads CASSAHSGFNTGELFF. CDR3 nucleotides: TGTGCCAGCAGTGCCCATAGCGGGTTTAACACCGGGGAGCTGTTTTTT.

This clonotype has at least ten counts. The CDR3 sequence is CASSPRTSGGEQYF. As DNA, the CDR3 is TGTGCCAGCAGCCCCCGGACTAGCGGTGGGGAGCAGTACTTC. V is TRBV7-2 and J is TRBJ2-7, with 10 bases aligning to TRBD2. Germline V CDR1 and CDR2: SGHTA, FQGNSA. This CDR3 has 14 amino acids. Trimming at V came to 5 bases and at J to 7 bases, leaving 8 bases not matched to a gene.

Ten or more counts support this clonotype. The conserved phenylalanine or tryptophan is not found at the CDR3 terminus, so this likely reflects a read error. The chain couples TRBV9 to TRBJ2-4, with D unclear. This CDR3 has 14 amino acids. From germline, CDR1 is SGDLS and CDR2 YYNGEE. Between the trimmed V and J ends, which lost 0 bases and 5 bases, there was a span of 9 bases. The CDR3 here is CASSVGEFQNIQYC. CDR3 in DNA: TGTGCCAGCAGCGTAGGAGAGTTCCAAAACATTCAGTACTGC.

This clonotype was observed at least ten times. V gene TRBV7-9 combines with J gene TRBJ2-1; TRBD2 agrees at 7 bases. Per the germline V gene, CDR1 is SEHNR and CDR2 is FQNEAQ (reference sequence). V was clipped by 6 bases and J by 8 bases; unmatched bases: 10. This CDR3 is 14 amino acids long. The CDR3 loop reads CASRTSVTGHEQFF. The CDR3 nucleotides are TGTGCCAGCAGAACTAGCGTCACCGGCCATGAGCAGTTCTTC.

This clonotype was found many times. The rearrangement links TRBV27 to TRBJ1-1; D not certain. Germline V lookup: CDR1 MNHEY, CDR2 SMNVEV (reference sequence). V lost 6 bases and J 5 bases, leaving 7 bases between the germline ends. This CDR3 has 11 residues. The CDR3 is CASSRGTEAFF. CDR3 sequence (DNA): TGTGCCAGCAGCCGAGGGACTGAAGCTTTCTTT.

Comment on this clonotype: This could be a read error, since a much larger clone is one nucleotide away. The genes are TRBV11-1 and TRBJ2-2; D is unresolved. Trimming removed 5 bases at V and 4 bases at J, with 11 bases between. Germline V CDR1 and CDR2: SGHAT, FQDESV (reference sequence). This CDR3 has 14 residues. CDR3 DNA sequence: TGTGCCAGCAGCACTCCCGAGATCACCGGGGAGCTGTTTTTT. Its protein is CASSTPEITGELFF. Full variable domain (outside the CDR3, taken from reference TRBV11-1 and TRBJ2-2): EAEVAQSPRYKITEKSQAVAFWCDPISGHATLYWYRQILGQGPELLVQFQDESVVDDSQLPKDRFSAERLKGVDSTLKIQPAELGDSAMYLCASSTPEITGELFFGEGSRLTVL.